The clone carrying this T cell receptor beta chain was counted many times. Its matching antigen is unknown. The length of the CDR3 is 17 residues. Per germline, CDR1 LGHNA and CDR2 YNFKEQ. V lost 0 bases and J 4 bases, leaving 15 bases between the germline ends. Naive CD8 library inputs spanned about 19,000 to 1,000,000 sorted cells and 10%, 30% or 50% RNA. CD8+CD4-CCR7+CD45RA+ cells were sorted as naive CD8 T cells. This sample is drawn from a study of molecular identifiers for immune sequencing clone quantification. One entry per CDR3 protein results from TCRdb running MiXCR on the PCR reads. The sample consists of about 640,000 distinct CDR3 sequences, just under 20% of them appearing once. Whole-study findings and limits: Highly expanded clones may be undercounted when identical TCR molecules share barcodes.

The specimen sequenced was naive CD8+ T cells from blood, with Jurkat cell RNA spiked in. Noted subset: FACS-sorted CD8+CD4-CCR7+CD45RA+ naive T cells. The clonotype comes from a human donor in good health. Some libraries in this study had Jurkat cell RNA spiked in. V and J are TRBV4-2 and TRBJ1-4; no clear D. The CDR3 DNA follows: TGTGCCAGCAGCCAAGAGATTAGGATATGGGATAATGAAAAACTGTTTTTT. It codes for CASSQEIRIWDNEKLFF.